These 24 T cell receptor beta chains originate from one sample sequenced in a study of shared clonotypes between healthy human individuals. TCRdb's table, derived via immunoSEQ multiplex PCR, lists solely in-frame clones and lacks some. The repertoire holds around 1 million clones, with 76% as singletons. The sequenced sample was memory CD4+ T cells sorted from blood. Indicated subset: CD45RA-negative fraction. These receptors were taken from a man aged 18 to 29 in good health.

In this sample, this clone turned up a few times. The chain links TRBV4-1 to TRBJ1-2; 7 bases match TRBD1. CDR3 length: 15 amino acids. V shed 4 bases, J shed 4 bases, and the junction held 9 bases outside the gene matches. The V gene's germline CDR1 is MGHRA and CDR2 YSYEKL. In DNA, the CDR3 is TGCGCCAGCAGCCGATCCGGGACAGAGTCCTATGGCTACACCTTC. It specifies CASSRSGTESYGYTF.

This clone was detected a few times. V gene TRBV7-2 combines with J gene TRBJ2-3, with a possible D match to TRBD1 (5 bases). This CDR3 has 15 amino acids. Germline CDR1 SGHTA, CDR2 FQGNSA. The V end was cut by 2 bases, the J end by 4 bases, with 13 bases between. The CDR3 is CASSLRGPVPDTQYF. The DNA for the CDR3 is TGTGCCAGCAGCTTAAGGGGCCCGGTCCCAGATACGCAGTATTTT.

This chain joins TRBV5-5 and TRBJ1-6; 8 bases align to TRBD1. Germline CDR1 and CDR2: SGHKS and YYEKEE (reference sequence). The CDR3 totals 15 residues. V trimming: 4 bases; J trimming: 4 bases; junction bases outside the gene matches: 4. The CDR3 here is CASSTWTGYNSPLHF. The CDR3 DNA sequence: TGTGCCAGCAGCACCTGGACAGGGTATAATTCACCCCTCCACTTT.

This clone has a handful of counts. The chain is built from TRBV5-8 and TRBJ1-6; the D is unclear. The CDR3 spans 13 residues. Germline lookup yields CDR1 SGHTS and CDR2 YDEGEE. The germline V and J ends were trimmed by 0 bases and 9 bases, with 7 bases remaining between them. This chain's CDR3 is CASSLGKTSPLHF. In nucleotides, the CDR3 is TGTGCCAGCAGCTTGGGCAAAACTTCACCCCTCCACTTT.

The V gene is TRBV4-2, the J gene TRBJ1-3; D call uncertain. The germline V and J ends were trimmed by 0 bases and 7 bases, with 13 bases remaining between them. CDR1 is LGHNA and CDR2 is YNFKEQ in the germline V gene. This CDR3 is built from 15 residues. CDR3 region: CASSQDRAIGNTIYF. The CDR3 DNA reads TGTGCCAGCAGCCAAGATCGGGCAATCGGGAACACCATATATTTT.

The chain carries TRBV7-9 and TRBJ1-6; the match to TRBD1 covers 9 bases. The CDR3 extends over 14 amino acids. Germline V lookup: CDR1 SEHNR, CDR2 FQNEAQ (reference sequence). Trimming removed 10 bases from V and 4 bases from J; junction bases left unmatched: 5. This CDR3 reads CATGQGQYNSPLHF. The CDR3 nucleotides read TGTGCCACCGGACAGGGGCAATATAATTCACCCCTCCACTTT.

A remark on this clone: Within the sample, other DNA sequences also encode this same CDR3. The chain recombines TRBV15 with TRBJ2-5; TRBD1 is a possible D gene (6 bases). The CDR3 is made up of 13 amino acids. Germline lookup yields CDR1 LNHNV and CDR2 YYDKDF (reference sequence). The V end was cut by 0 bases, the J end by 4 bases, with 6 bases between. CDR3 amino acids: CATSRDRGETQYF. CDR3 DNA: TGTGCCACCAGCAGAGACAGGGGAGAGACCCAGTACTTC.

The chain uses TRBV2 and TRBJ2-7; D is uncertain. Trimming left V 4 bases short and J 4 bases short, with 17 bases between. Germline lookup yields CDR1 SNHLY and CDR2 FYNNEI. CDR3 size: 15 residues. The DNA of the CDR3 is TGTGCCAGCAGTGTAAGCCCAGACCTCCAGTACGAGCAGTACTTC. Residues: CASSVSPDLQYEQYF.

The chain couples TRBV7-8 to TRBJ1-6; D is perhaps TRBD1 (6 bases). Trimming took off 1 base at V and 10 bases at J, with 14 bases between the two ends. The CDR3 is made up of 15 amino acids. CDR1 SGHVS and CDR2 FQNEAQ come from the germline V gene. The CDR3 DNA reads TGTGCCAGCAGCTTAGTTAGGGGGGCCGGATCACCCCTCCACTTT. Protein product: CASSLVRGAGSPLHF.

The chain combines TRBV6-6 with TRBJ2-5; D tentatively reads TRBD1 or TRBD2 (5 bases each). CDR1 and CDR2 (germline): MNHNY, SVGAGI (reference sequence). The CDR3 has 14 amino acids. V gave up 4 bases and J gave up 0 bases, with 9 bases separating them. The CDR3 loop reads CASSLGRNQETQYF. The CDR3 bases are TGTGCCAGCAGTTTGGGACGTAACCAAGAGACCCAGTACTTC.

Note on this clone: Different DNA sequences within this sample yield the same CDR3. This chain links TRBV20-1 with TRBJ2-1, with 8 bases matching TRBD2. The CDR3 spans 11 residues. Looked up from germline, CDR1 is DFQATT and CDR2 is SNEGSKA (reference sequence). V trimming: 6 bases; J trimming: 8 bases; junction bases outside the gene matches: 3. CDR3 DNA: TGCAGTGCACGGACTAGCTATGAGCAGTTCTTC. Protein product: CSARTSYEQFF.

The J gene is TRBJ1-2, the V gene TRBV6-6, with D perhaps matching TRBD1 (5 bases). The CDR3 runs 15 residues. Germline CDR1 is MNHNY and CDR2 is SVGAGI (reference sequence). The V end lost 0 bases, the J end lost 3 bases, and 11 bases lay between the germline ends. The chain's CDR3 is CASSYSADIDYGYTF. The DNA for the CDR3 is TGTGCCAGCAGTTACTCTGCGGACATTGACTATGGCTACACCTTC.

The chain is built from TRBV7-2 and TRBJ2-5; 7 bases match TRBD2. Per germline, CDR1 SGHTA and CDR2 FQGNSA. Germline trimming cut 0 bases from V and 5 bases from J; bases unmatched to any gene: 9. CDR3 length equals 16 residues. CDR3 amino acids: CASSLARGSKLETQYF. The CDR3 DNA is TGTGCCAGCAGCTTAGCGCGGGGGTCCAAGCTGGAGACCCAGTACTTC.

The gene calls are TRBV4-3 and TRBJ2-1; 11 nucleotides agree with TRBD2. The germline V gene encodes CDR1 LGHNA and CDR2 YSLEER. This CDR3 has 17 amino acids. Trimming removed 0 bases from V and 0 bases from J; junction bases left unmatched: 1. The CDR3 coding sequence is TGCGCCAGCAGCCAAGACCTAGCGGGAGGCTCCTACAATGAGCAGTTCTTC. It yields the protein CASSQDLAGGSYNEQFF.

The V gene is TRBV6-1, the J gene TRBJ2-5; 10 bases agree with TRBD2. V lost 1 base to trimming and J lost 4 bases; unmatched junction nucleotides: 6. CDR3 length: 16 amino acids. In germline, CDR1 is MNHNS, CDR2 SASEGT. The CDR3, as DNA: TGTGCCAGCAGTGAAGGACTAGCGGGTTCTCGAGAGACCCAGTACTTC. Translation gives CASSEGLAGSRETQYF.

The V call is TRBV5-6, the J call TRBJ2-2; TRBD1 agrees at 7 bases. Per germline, CDR1 SGHDT and CDR2 YYEEEE. The junction had 9 bases not matched to a gene; V was cut back by 0 bases and J by 4 bases. The CDR3 runs 17 residues. This CDR3 reads CASSLGLTGAGTGELFF. CDR3 DNA: TGTGCCAGCAGCTTGGGTTTAACAGGGGCAGGCACCGGGGAGCTGTTTTTT.

CDR3 loop: CASTPWVGGGSYNEQFF. CDR3 nucleotide sequence: TGCGCCAGCACCCCTTGGGTTGGAGGGGGGTCCTACAATGAGCAGTTCTTC. The chain employs TRBV5-1 and TRBJ2-1; TRBD1 or TRBD2 may be the D gene (6 bases each). The CDR3 is 17 amino acids. Trimming took 6 bases from V and 1 from J, leaving 20 bases between them. The germline CDR1 and CDR2 sequences are SGHRS and YFSETQ.

This rearrangement joins TRBV19 to TRBJ1-4; tentative D call: TRBD1 (5 bases). The CDR3 loop spans 15 amino acids. The germline gives CDR1 LNHDA, CDR2 SQIVND (reference sequence). V shed 4 bases and J shed 8 bases, with 17 bases lying between them. The CDR3 sequence: CASSTISGGTEKLFF. The CDR3 nucleotides read TGTGCCAGTAGTACCATCTCCGGGGGGACGGAAAAACTGTTTTTT. The entire variable domain, with the rest obtained from reference TRBV19 and TRBJ1-4, is as follows: DGGITQSPKYLFRKEGQNVTLSCEQNLNHDAMYWYRQDPGQGLRLIYYSQIVNDFQKGDIAEGYSVSREKKESFPLTVTSAQKNPTAFYLCASSTISGGTEKLFFGSGTQLSVL.

The chain is built from TRBV4-3 and TRBJ1-2; 8 bases map to TRBD1. V lost 5 bases and J lost 7; bases outside the gene matches: 6. Germline V lookup: CDR1 LGHNA, CDR2 YSLEER. There are 13 residues in the CDR3. The CDR3 loop reads CASSGQGLGGYTF. CDR3 in DNA: TGCGCCAGCAGCGGACAGGGATTAGGTGGCTACACCTTC.

A word on this clone: Other DNA sequences in this sample translate to the same CDR3. This sequence joins TRBV7-2 and TRBJ2-3; 10 bases match TRBD2. CDR3 size: 14 residues. Germline-derived CDR1 and CDR2 are SGHTA and FQGNSA. V dropped 5 bases and J dropped 3; count of bases not matched to a gene: 2. The CDR3 DNA sequence: TGTGCCAGCAGCCTACTAGCGGGGACAGATACGCAGTATTTT. It is translated as CASSLLAGTDTQYF.

This chain connects TRBV7-9 to TRBJ1-2; 10 positions agree with TRBD1. From germline, CDR1 is SEHNR and CDR2 FQNEAQ (reference sequence). The CDR3 is 13 amino acids. The V gene end was trimmed by 7 bases and the J gene end by 4 bases; junction bases not matched to a gene: 3. DNA of the CDR3: TGTGCCAGCATCGGACAGGGGGGCTATGGCTACACCTTC. Its protein product is CASIGQGGYGYTF.

V gene TRBV6-1 combines with J gene TRBJ2-4, with 7 bases lining up with TRBD2. V lost 2 bases to trimming and J lost 0 bases; unmatched junction nucleotides: 10. Germline V gene data show CDR1 as MNHNS and CDR2 as SASEGT. The CDR3 length is 18 residues. CDR3 coding DNA: TGTGCCAGCAGTGAACGTCGGGCGGGGGACCTAGCCAAAAACATTCAGTACTTC. This translates into CASSERRAGDLAKNIQYF.

CDR3 region: CATSRDRLTSGNTIYF. CDR3 bases: TGTGCCACCAGCAGGGACAGACTTACCTCTGGAAACACCATATATTTT. The genes are TRBV15 and TRBJ1-3; maybe TRBD1 (6 bases). The ends were cut back, 3 bases at V and 0 bases at J, with 12 bases in the middle. The CDR3 is made up of 16 amino acids. Germline values: CDR1 LNHNV, CDR2 YYDKDF (reference sequence).

The chain combines TRBV19 with TRBJ1-1, with TRBD1 identical over 7 bases. J lost 7 bases, V lost 5 bases, and 10 bases had no gene match. The CDR3 length is 14 residues. Germline CDR1 and CDR2: LNHDA and SQIVND (reference sequence). CDR3 protein: CASSPGTELHEAFF. CDR3 nucleotide sequence: TGTGCCAGTAGTCCTGGGACAGAACTGCATGAAGCTTTCTTT.